This T cell receptor beta chain was documented in a study of T cell repertoires in cytomegalovirus infection. Findings and limits, study-wide: HLA-C-restricted CMV-specific TCR beta clonotypes prevailed in the ex vivo response.

Each CDR3 protein is one row after TCRdb ran MiXCR on the reads. The sample includes around 800,000 distinct CDR3 sequences, 32% of them seen just once. Germline V CDR1 and CDR2: MNHNS, SASEGT. CDR3 size: 15 residues. Trimming removed 2 bases from V and 1 base from J, with 11 bases in between. This clonotype was detected only once. Its specificity is not known. The receptor was derived from a human donor in good health (CMV status not recorded). Some clones in this sample may be carry-over from other donors' samples. The J gene is TRBJ1-1, the V gene TRBV6-1; TRBD1 is a possible D gene (5 bases). Sequencing was performed on cultured CD8+ T cells from PBMCs, taken from culture after CMV antigen stimulation. The CDR3 reads CASSESDNRNTEAFF. In DNA form, the CDR3 reads TGTGCCAGCAGTGAATCGGACAACCGGAACACTGAAGCTTTCTTT.